These 7 T cell receptor beta chains were all obtained from the same sample, sequenced in a study of shared clonotypes between healthy human individuals. Repertoires were generated with immunoSEQ multiplex PCR, while TCRdb's copy carries only in-frame clones and drops some. The sample records roughly 1,000,000 clones, 75% to 85% being singletons. Sequenced: memory CD4+ T cells from PBMCs. As for subset: CD45RA-negative fraction. These receptors were collected from a man aged 18 to 29 in good health. Some clones in this sample may be carry-over from other donors' samples.

The rearrangement joins TRBV6-4 to TRBJ1-5; 10 bases are a match to TRBD1. CDR3 length equals 15 residues. Germline V gene lookup returns CDR1 MRHNA and CDR2 SNTAGT. V lost 6 bases to trimming and J lost 7 bases; unmatched junction nucleotides: 9. The CDR3 here is CASRLRQGATQPQHF. The CDR3 DNA sequence: TGTGCCAGCAGGCTGAGACAGGGGGCCACACAGCCCCAGCATTTT.

The genes are TRBV4-2 and TRBJ2-3, with 10 bases matching TRBD2. The CDR3 has 16 amino acids. CDR1 and CDR2 from the germline V gene are LGHNA and YNFKEQ. Trimming took 4 bases from V and 0 from J; bases not matched to a gene: 4. In DNA form, the CDR3 reads TGTGCCAGCAGCCGCCCGACTAGCGGGAGCACAGATACGCAGTATTTT. Translated, it gives CASSRPTSGSTDTQYF.

Notes on this clone: Other DNA sequences in the sample encode the same CDR3. The chain employs TRBV5-1 and TRBJ2-2; the match to TRBD2 covers 9 bases. The CDR3 has 16 residues. Germline values: CDR1 SGHRS, CDR2 YFSETQ. V was clipped by 4 bases and J by 0 bases; unmatched bases: 4. The DNA for the CDR3 is TGCGCCAGCAGCCCATTAGCGGGGGCGAACACCGGGGAGCTGTTTTTT. Protein sequence: CASSPLAGANTGELFF.

This clone came up a few times. The sample has other DNA sequences that encode this CDR3 too. The chain links TRBV6-1 to TRBJ1-2; possible D gene TRBD1, 5 bases. Trimming pared 3 bases from V and 2 bases from J, leaving 7 bases between. CDR3 length: 13 residues. The V gene's germline CDR1 is MNHNS and CDR2 SASEGT. The CDR3 region has the DNA TGTGCCAGCAGTGAGTCAGGGAACTATGGCTACACCTTC. As protein: CASSESGNYGYTF.

J is TRBJ1-2 and V is TRBV2, with 7 nucleotides matching TRBD1. The length of the CDR3 is 14 residues. From germline, CDR1 is SNHLY and CDR2 FYNNEI. V gave up 6 bases and J gave up 5 bases; unmatched junction bases: 9. The CDR3 protein is CASRPDRDAYGYTF. The CDR3 DNA reads TGTGCCAGCAGACCCGACAGGGACGCGTATGGCTACACCTTC.

This sequence joins TRBV2 and TRBJ2-3; 10 positions match TRBD2. CDR1 is SNHLY, CDR2 FYNNEI, per germline. The V and J ends lost 2 bases and 6 bases, in that order; junction bases with no gene match: 8. The CDR3 has 16 amino acids. The CDR3, as DNA: TGTGCCAGCAGTGAACAGGGACTAGCGTCCCGTGATACGCAGTATTTT. Protein: CASSEQGLASRDTQYF.

This chain joins TRBV28 and TRBJ2-3, with 9 bases fitting TRBD1. The CDR3 has 15 residues. CDR1 and CDR2 from the germline V gene are MDHEN and SYDVKM. V was clipped by 4 bases and J by 6 bases; unmatched bases: 8. CDR3 sequence (DNA): TGTGCCAGCAGTTCCTCGGACAGGGGAAGGGATACGCAGTATTTT. Its protein product is CASSSSDRGRDTQYF.